Detailed here is one T cell receptor (beta chain). Its antigen target is currently unknown. Base qualities were left out, and no much larger clone turns up one base away. This specimen comes from a study of blood T cell repertoires in COVID-19 (dated by TCRdb to the early 2020s). In the study overall: Collaborator samples came from the United States, Italy and Spain and covered acute and convalescent phases of COVID-19. A de-identified subject ID, COVID-19 status, age in years and sex were almost always included in the sample metadata. The repertoires were released in a freely available public database intended as a resource for research on the immune response to SARS-CoV-2. The dataset comprised deeply sampled blood TCRbeta repertoires from subjects exposed to, actively infected with, or recovered from COVID-19. The material from the prospective study consisted of cDNA or gDNA derived from T cells, B-cell-depleted T cells, or PBMCs. The samples were drawn from two sources: the first 160 participants of the ongoing ImmuneRACE study, and 1,200 or so subjects contributed by 6 global collaborators. Where available, HLA class I and class II types were taken from metadata supplied by the sample provider and were not determined by assay-based typing.

General findings and caveats noted by the study authors: The quantity of clinical and demographic metadata differed by source and by participant and was supplied without curation.

Each collaborating institution followed its own protocols to collect whole blood in K2EDTA tubes. For TCRbeta analysis, collaborators shipped samples as frozen whole blood, isolated PBMCs, or DNA extracted from either of those sample types. TCRbeta CDR3 regions were amplified from genomic DNA by means of the immunoSEQ Assay, a bias-controlled multiplex PCR. In the paper's pipeline: The number of nucleated cells in each sample was estimated by amplification of reference gene primers within the assay. To quantify the absolute abundance of each unique TCRbeta CDR3 rearrangement, sequence reads were collapsed and filtered. For each sample, productive Simpson clonality was calculated as the square root of Simpson's diversity index over productive rearrangements. In TCRdb, the immuneACCESS table is reduced to in-frame sequences with V and J assigned. These tables do not hold every clone; where another copy was compared, an unresolved V gene accounts for under half, and the others remain unexplained. The DNA was the basis for D and trimming; V, J and clone size are from that table. The sample table holds about 260,000 clones, of which 70% to 90% were seen once. The ten largest make up approximately 2.2% of the sample.

Its CDR3 holds 16 amino acids, cysteine through phenylalanine. Just the 48-base CDR3 DNA is kept, in frame starting at base 1. The V end gives up 5 bases and the J end 4 bases, leaving 7 bases in the junction not matched to a gene. The CDR1 and CDR2 encoded by the germline V gene (reference sequence) are MNHEY and SMNVEV. The sequenced sample consisted of peripheral blood. Rearrangement joined TRBV27 to TRBJ2-3, with 12 bases in between that match TRBD1. The TCR was taken from a woman in her 50s with acute or convalescent COVID-19. The CDR3: CASSRRDRGRPDTQYF. Read as DNA, the sequence is TGTGCCAGCAGTCGAAGGGACAGGGGGCGCCCAGATACGCAGTATTTT.